A selection of T cell receptor beta chains follows, all from one sample in a study of blood T cell repertoires in COVID-19. Clones were sequenced by immunoSEQ multiplex PCR, and TCRdb holds only the in-frame ones, with some missing. In the table there are 95,000 to 150,000 clones, around nine tenths of which are singletons. The material sequenced was peripheral blood. The receptor source for this set is a woman of 80 years or more with acute or convalescent COVID-19. The CDR3 runs from the conserved cysteine through the conserved F or W. The order of the fields is D gene, V gene, J gene, clone size, CDR3 protein, CDR3 DNA. D genes are given only for firm matches. Clone size is given for some rows only: seen once, a few or many times, or a class if the clone is expanded.

TRBD1	TRBV27	TRBJ1-2	NA	CASRGQALYGYTF	TGTGCCAGCAGAGGACAGGCCCTCTATGGCTACACCTTC
TRBD1	TRBV11-3	TRBJ2-7	NA	CASSQGGAGSYEQYF	TGTGCCAGCAGCCAAGGGGGCGCGGGCTCCTACGAGCAGTACTTC
NA	TRBV28	TRBJ2-3	NA	CASSGANKGADTQYF	TGTGCCAGCAGTGGGGCAAACAAGGGCGCAGATACGCAGTATTTT
TRBD1	TRBV10-3	TRBJ1-6	once	CAISRSGQNNSPLHF	TGTGCCATCAGCAGATCGGGACAGAATAATTCACCCCTCCACTTT
TRBD2	TRBV4-1	TRBJ2-5	NA	CASSLGRLLAGGGQETQYF	TGCGCCAGCAGCCTCGGGAGGTTACTAGCGGGGGGTGGCCAAGAGACCCAGTACTTC
TRBD2	TRBV5-1	TRBJ2-3	once	CASSAGGQTDTQYF	TGCGCCAGCAGCGCGGGGGGCCAGACAGATACGCAGTATTTT
TRBD1	TRBV7-2	TRBJ2-1	NA	CASSLGQVMVEQFF	TGTGCCAGCAGCTTGGGACAGGTGATGGTTGAGCAGTTCTTC
TRBD2	TRBV10-3	TRBJ2-2	NA	CATLAGVTTGELFF	TGTGCCACCCTAGCGGGAGTAACCACCGGGGAGCTGTTTTTT
NA	TRBV18	TRBJ1-2	NA	CASSPQRDSSNYGYTF	TGTGCCAGCTCACCCCAGAGGGACTCCTCTAACTATGGCTACACCTTC
NA	TRBV9	TRBJ1-3	NA	CASSVAEGLSSGNTIYF	TGTGCCAGCAGCGTAGCTGAGGGACTTAGCTCTGGAAACACCATATATTTT
NA	TRBV5-1	TRBJ1-3	NA	CASSLKGVDSGNTIYF	TGCGCCAGCAGCTTGAAGGGGGTCGACTCTGGAAACACCATATATTTT
TRBD2	TRBV20-1	TRBJ2-3	few	CSASGEASGSADTQYF	TGCAGTGCTAGTGGGGAAGCTAGCGGGAGTGCAGATACGCAGTATTTT
TRBD2	TRBV3-1/TRBV3-2	TRBJ2-1	NA	CASSQSSGAAFF	TGTGCCAGCAGCCAATCAAGCGGGGCGGCGTTCTTC
NA	TRBV7-2	TRBJ2-1	NA	CASSLSLGSPYNEQFF	TGTGCCAGCAGTTTATCCCTAGGTAGCCCTTACAATGAGCAGTTCTTC
NA	TRBV3-1/TRBV3-2	TRBJ2-7	once	CASSPPGSAGRSYEQYF	TGTGCCAGCAGCCCCCCAGGTAGCGCGGGCAGGTCCTACGAGCAGTACTTC
NA	TRBV28	TRBJ1-3	NA	CASSTASGAGNTIYF	TGTGCCAGCAGCACGGCATCAGGGGCCGGAAACACCATATATTTT
NA	TRBV13	TRBJ1-3	few	CASSFGSTGYSGNTIYF	TGTGCCAGCAGCTTCGGATCGACAGGTTACTCTGGAAACACCATATATTTT
TRBD1	TRBV7-2	TRBJ1-1	NA	CASSRQGADTEAFF	TGTGCCAGCAGCAGACAGGGGGCGGACACTGAAGCTTTCTTT
TRBD1	TRBV6-5	TRBJ1-2	NA	CASLTGGYGYTF	TGTGCCAGCTTGACAGGGGGCTATGGCTACACCTTC
NA	TRBV19	TRBJ1-1	NA	CASSPWGGNTEAFF	TGTGCCAGTAGTCCTTGGGGGGGGAACACTGAAGCTTTCTTT
TRBD1	TRBV5-8	TRBJ1-4	NA	CASSPGQGKNEKLFF	TGTGCCAGCAGCCCCGGACAGGGCAAGAATGAAAAACTGTTTTTT
NA	TRBV6-5	TRBJ1-3	NA	CASIVSPRGGNTIYF	TGTGCCAGCATCGTTAGCCCCCGGGGAGGAAACACCATATATTTT
TRBD1	TRBV18	TRBJ2-5	NA	CASSAQGETQYF	TGTGCCAGCTCAGCACAGGGGGAGACCCAGTACTTC
TRBD2	TRBV5-1	TRBJ2-3	NA	CASSWSTSGGNTDTQYF	TGCGCCAGCAGCTGGTCGACTAGCGGGGGCAACACAGATACGCAGTATTTT
NA	TRBV5-8	TRBJ1-6	NA	CASSLVRGESPLHF	TGTGCCAGCAGCTTGGTCAGGGGAGAATCACCCCTCCACTTT
NA	TRBV6-4	TRBJ2-6	NA	CASSDTRAGANVLTF	TGTGCCAGCAGTGACACCAGGGCTGGGGCCAACGTCCTGACTTTC
NA	TRBV2	TRBJ1-6	NA	CASSGGVPGSPLHF	TGTGCCAGCAGTGGGGGGGTCCCGGGTTCACCCCTCCACTTT
NA	TRBV10-3	TRBJ1-6	NA	CAIRKDNNSPLHF	TGTGCCATCCGAAAGGACAATAATTCACCCCTCCACTTT
NA	TRBV7-2	TRBJ2-3	NA	CASSFSGGPNTQYF	TGTGCCAGCAGCTTCTCCGGGGGGCCTAATACGCAGTATTTT
NA	TRBV12-5	TRBJ1-4	NA	CASGFGQGSEKLFF	TGTGCTAGTGGTTTCGGGCAGGGTAGCGAAAAACTGTTTTTT
TRBD1	TRBV7-6	TRBJ2-2	NA	CASSLGPGQGAPVVGELFF	TGTGCCAGCAGCTTAGGGCCGGGACAGGGGGCGCCTGTTGTCGGGGAGCTGTTTTTT
TRBD1	TRBV5-1	TRBJ1-2	NA	CASSKTGQGDRGYTF	TGCGCCAGCAGCAAAACTGGACAGGGGGATCGGGGCTACACCTTC
NA	TRBV10-3	TRBJ1-2	NA	CAISEGGEGYTF	TGTGCCATCAGTGAGGGGGGCGAAGGCTACACCTTC
TRBD1	TRBV10-3	TRBJ1-3	NA	CAIVPGGFGNTIYF	TGTGCCATCGTCCCAGGGGGCTTTGGAAACACCATATATTTT
TRBD2	TRBV11-2	TRBJ2-7	few	CASSLMTSGIVEQYF	TGTGCCAGCAGCTTAATGACTAGCGGGATTGTCGAGCAGTACTTC
NA	TRBV19	TRBJ2-6	NA	CASSDTGFSFGANVLTF	TGTGCCAGTAGCGATACAGGTTTCTCTTTCGGGGCCAACGTCCTGACTTTC
NA	TRBV3-1/TRBV3-2	TRBJ1-1	NA	CASSQVGGVGTEAFF	TGTGCCAGCAGCCAAGTTGGGGGGGTTGGCACTGAAGCTTTCTTT
NA	TRBV9	TRBJ2-2	few	CASSVAGTNTGELFF	TGTGCCAGCAGCGTAGCGGGGACGAACACCGGGGAGCTGTTTTTT
NA	TRBV9	TRBJ1-1	NA	CASSADTRNTEAFF	TGTGCCAGCAGCGCCGATACAAGAAACACTGAAGCTTTCTTT
NA	TRBV4-1	TRBJ2-7	NA	CASSQGIGRSAQYF	TGCGCCAGCAGCCAAGGTATAGGCAGGTCGGCGCAGTACTTC
TRBD1	TRBV11-2	TRBJ2-5	NA	CASSLPGTGVAAQYF	TGTGCCAGCAGCTTACCCGGGACAGGGGTCGCGGCCCAGTACTTC
TRBD1	TRBV3-1/TRBV3-2	TRBJ2-2	once	CASSQKGGDRDTGELFF	TGTGCCAGCAGCCAGAAAGGGGGGGACAGGGACACCGGGGAGCTGTTTTTT
NA	TRBV25-1	TRBJ1-2	NA	CASSESGVYGYTF	TGTGCCAGCAGTGAATCAGGGGTCTATGGCTACACCTTC
TRBD1	TRBV10-3	TRBJ2-7	NA	CAISEGTGNYEQYF	TGTGCCATCAGTGAGGGGACAGGGAACTACGAGCAGTACTTC
TRBD1	TRBV20-1	TRBJ2-6	NA	CSASEQGANSGANVLTF	TGCAGTGCTAGTGAACAGGGGGCTAACTCTGGGGCCAACGTCCTGACTTTC
NA	TRBV5-1	TRBJ1-6	NA	CASSFPGLNYNSPLHF	TGCGCCAGCAGCTTCCCAGGACTGAACTATAATTCACCCCTCCACTTT
NA	TRBV4-2	TRBJ2-3	few	CASSQGMAGNADTQYF	TGTGCCAGCAGCCAGGGGATGGCGGGGAATGCAGATACGCAGTATTTT
NA	TRBV27	TRBJ1-3	NA	CASSLGRSGNTIYF	TGTGCCAGCAGTTTGGGCAGATCTGGAAACACCATATATTTT
TRBD2	TRBV6-5	TRBJ2-1	NA	CASSYSGRRTYNEQFF	TGTGCCAGCAGTTATAGCGGGAGGAGGACCTACAATGAGCAGTTCTTC
TRBD1	TRBV4-1	TRBJ1-6	NA	CASSQTGGLPNSPLHF	TGCGCCAGCAGCCAGACAGGGGGCCTTCCAAATTCACCCCTCCACTTT
TRBD1	TRBV3-1/TRBV3-2	TRBJ1-1	NA	CTSSLRQGARTEAFF	TGTACCAGCAGCCTCCGACAGGGGGCGAGGACTGAAGCTTTCTTT
TRBD1	TRBV6-1	TRBJ2-7	NA	CASSELGQGVGYEQYF	TGTGCCAGCAGTGAACTGGGACAGGGGGTGGGCTACGAGCAGTACTTC
NA	TRBV21-1	TRBJ1-3	NA	CASSYQQGRGSGNTIYF	TGTGCCAGCAGCTACCAACAGGGAAGGGGCTCTGGAAACACCATATATTTT
NA	TRBV21-1	TRBJ1-3	NA	CASTGEGPAGNTIYF	TGTGCCAGTACCGGGGAGGGGCCAGCCGGAAACACCATATATTTT
TRBD1	TRBV7-8	TRBJ2-5	once	CASSLAGQGRETQYF	TGTGCCAGCAGCTTAGCTGGACAGGGGAGGGAGACCCAGTACTTC